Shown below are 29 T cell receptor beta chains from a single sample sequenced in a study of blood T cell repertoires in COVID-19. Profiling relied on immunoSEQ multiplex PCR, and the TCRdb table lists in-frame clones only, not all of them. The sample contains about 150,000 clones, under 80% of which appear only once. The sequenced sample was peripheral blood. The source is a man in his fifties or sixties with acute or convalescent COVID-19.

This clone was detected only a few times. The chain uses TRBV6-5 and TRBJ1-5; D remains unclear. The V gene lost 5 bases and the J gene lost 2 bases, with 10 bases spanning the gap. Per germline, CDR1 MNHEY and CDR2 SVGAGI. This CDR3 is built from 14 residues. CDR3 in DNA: TGTGCCAGCAGTCCGGGATGGGGCAATCAGCCCCAGCATTTT. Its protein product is CASSPGWGNQPQHF.

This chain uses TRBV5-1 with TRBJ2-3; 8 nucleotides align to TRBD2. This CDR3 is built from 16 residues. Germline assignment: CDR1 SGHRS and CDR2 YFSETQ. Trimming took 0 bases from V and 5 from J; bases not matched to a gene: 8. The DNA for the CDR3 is TGCGCCAGCAGCTTGGGTAGCGGGACTGGGGGAGATACGCAGTATTTT. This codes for CASSLGSGTGGDTQYF.

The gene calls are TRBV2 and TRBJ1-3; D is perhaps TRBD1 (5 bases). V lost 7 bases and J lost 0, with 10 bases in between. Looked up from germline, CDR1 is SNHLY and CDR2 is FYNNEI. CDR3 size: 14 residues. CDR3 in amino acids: CASKGQGSGNTIYF. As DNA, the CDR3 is TGTGCCAGCAAGGGCCAGGGCTCTGGAAACACCATATATTTT.

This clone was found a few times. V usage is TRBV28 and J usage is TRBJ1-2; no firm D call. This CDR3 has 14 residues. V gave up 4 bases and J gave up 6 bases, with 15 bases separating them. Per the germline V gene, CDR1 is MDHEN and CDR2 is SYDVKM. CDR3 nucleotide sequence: TGTGCCAGCAGTTCATCTATAAGGGAGGATGGCTACACCTTC. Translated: CASSSSIREDGYTF.

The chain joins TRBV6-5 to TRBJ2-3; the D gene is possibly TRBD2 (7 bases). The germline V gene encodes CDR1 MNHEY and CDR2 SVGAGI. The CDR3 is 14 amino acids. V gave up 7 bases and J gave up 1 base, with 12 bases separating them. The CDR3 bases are TGTGCCAGCAATCCCGGGGGGCGCACAGATACGCAGTATTTT. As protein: CASNPGGRTDTQYF.

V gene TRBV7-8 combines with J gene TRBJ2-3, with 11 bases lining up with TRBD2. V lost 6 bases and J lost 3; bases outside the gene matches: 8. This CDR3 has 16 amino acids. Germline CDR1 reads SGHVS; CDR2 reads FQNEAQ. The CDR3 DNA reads TGTGCCAGCAGGGGAGGTACTAGCGGGAGAACAGATACGCAGTATTTT. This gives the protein CASRGGTSGRTDTQYF.

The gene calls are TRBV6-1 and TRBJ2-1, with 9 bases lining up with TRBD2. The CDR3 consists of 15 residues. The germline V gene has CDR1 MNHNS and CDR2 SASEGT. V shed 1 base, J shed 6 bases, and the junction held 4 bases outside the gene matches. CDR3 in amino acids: CASSEVSGRFNEQFF. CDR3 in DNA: TGTGCCAGCAGTGAAGTTAGCGGGAGATTCAATGAGCAGTTCTTC.

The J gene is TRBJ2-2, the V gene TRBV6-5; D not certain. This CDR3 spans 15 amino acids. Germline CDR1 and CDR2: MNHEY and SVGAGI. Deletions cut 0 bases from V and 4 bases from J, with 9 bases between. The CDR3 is CASSYSAVGTGELFF. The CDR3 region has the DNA TGTGCCAGCAGTTACTCGGCTGTTGGCACCGGGGAGCTGTTTTTT.

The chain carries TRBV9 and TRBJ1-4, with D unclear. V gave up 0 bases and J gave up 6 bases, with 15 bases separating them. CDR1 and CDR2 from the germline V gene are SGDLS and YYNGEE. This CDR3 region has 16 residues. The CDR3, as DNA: TGTGCCAGCAGCGTAGCTCCAGGACGGGGAGATGAAAAACTGTTTTTT. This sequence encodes CASSVAPGRGDEKLFF. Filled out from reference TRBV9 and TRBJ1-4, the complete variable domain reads DSGVTQTPKHLITATGQRVTLRCSPRSGDLSVYWYQQSLDQGLQFLIQYYNGEERAKGNILERFSAQQFPDLHSELNLSSLELGDSALYFCASSVAPGRGDEKLFFGSGTQLSVL.

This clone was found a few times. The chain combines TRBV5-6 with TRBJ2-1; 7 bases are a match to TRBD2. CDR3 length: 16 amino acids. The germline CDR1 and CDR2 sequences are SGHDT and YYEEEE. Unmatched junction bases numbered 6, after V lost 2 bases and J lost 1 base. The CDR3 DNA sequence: TGTGCCAGCAGCTTCCAAGGACTAGTTTCCTACAATGAGCAGTTCTTC. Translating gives CASSFQGLVSYNEQFF.

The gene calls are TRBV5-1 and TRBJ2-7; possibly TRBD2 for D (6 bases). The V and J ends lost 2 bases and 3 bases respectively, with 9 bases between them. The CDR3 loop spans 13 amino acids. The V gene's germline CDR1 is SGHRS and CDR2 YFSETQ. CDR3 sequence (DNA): TGCGCCAGCAGCTTAGCGGGTCACTACGAGCAGTACTTC. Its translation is CASSLAGHYEQYF.

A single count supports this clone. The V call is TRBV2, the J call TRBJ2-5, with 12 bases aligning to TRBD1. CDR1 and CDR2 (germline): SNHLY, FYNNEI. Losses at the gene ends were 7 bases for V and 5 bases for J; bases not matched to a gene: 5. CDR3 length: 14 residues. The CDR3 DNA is TGTGCCAGCAAGGTGGGACAGGGGGCGGAGACCCAGTACTTC. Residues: CASKVGQGAETQYF.

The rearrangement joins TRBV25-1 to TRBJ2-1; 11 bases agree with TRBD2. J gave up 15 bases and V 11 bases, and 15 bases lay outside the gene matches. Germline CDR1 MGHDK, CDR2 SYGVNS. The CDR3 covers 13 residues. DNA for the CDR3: TGTGCCGGGGAAATGGAGACTAGCGGGATTCTGTTCTTC. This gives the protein CAGEMETSGILFF.

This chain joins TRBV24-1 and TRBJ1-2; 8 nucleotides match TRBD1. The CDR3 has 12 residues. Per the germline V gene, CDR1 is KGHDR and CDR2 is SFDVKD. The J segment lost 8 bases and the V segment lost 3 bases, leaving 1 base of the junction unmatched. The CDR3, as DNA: TGTGCCACCAGTGATCACAGGGGGGGCTACACCTTC. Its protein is CATSDHRGGYTF.

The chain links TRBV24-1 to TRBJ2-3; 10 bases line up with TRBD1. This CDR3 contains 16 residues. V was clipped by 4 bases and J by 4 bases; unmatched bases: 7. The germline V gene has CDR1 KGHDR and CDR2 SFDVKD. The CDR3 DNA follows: TGTGCCACCAGTGACACACCGGGACAGGGGCCAGATACGCAGTATTTT. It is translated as CATSDTPGQGPDTQYF.

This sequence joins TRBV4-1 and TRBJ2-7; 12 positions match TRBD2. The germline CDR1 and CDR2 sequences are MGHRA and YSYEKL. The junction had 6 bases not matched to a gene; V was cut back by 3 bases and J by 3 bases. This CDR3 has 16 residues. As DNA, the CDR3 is TGCGCCAGCAGCCAGGCGGGACTAGCGGGTCGCTACGAGCAGTACTTC. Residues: CASSQAGLAGRYEQYF.

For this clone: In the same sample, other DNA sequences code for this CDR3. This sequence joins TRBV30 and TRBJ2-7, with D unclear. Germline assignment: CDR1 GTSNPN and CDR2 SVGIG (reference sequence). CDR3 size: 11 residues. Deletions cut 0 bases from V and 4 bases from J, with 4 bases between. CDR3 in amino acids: CAWSVRYEQYF. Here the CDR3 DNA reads TGTGCCTGGAGTGTACGGTACGAGCAGTACTTC.

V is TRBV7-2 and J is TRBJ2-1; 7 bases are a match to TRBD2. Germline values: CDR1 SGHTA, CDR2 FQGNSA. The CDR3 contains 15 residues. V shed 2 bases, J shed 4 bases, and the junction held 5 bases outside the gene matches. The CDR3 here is CASSLWTSEYNEQFF. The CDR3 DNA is TGTGCCAGCAGCTTATGGACTAGTGAGTACAATGAGCAGTTCTTC.

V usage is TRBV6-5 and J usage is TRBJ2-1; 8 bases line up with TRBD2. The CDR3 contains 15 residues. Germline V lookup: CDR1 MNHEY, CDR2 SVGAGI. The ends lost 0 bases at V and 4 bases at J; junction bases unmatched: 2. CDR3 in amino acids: CASSYSLAGYNEQFF. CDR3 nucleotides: TGTGCCAGCAGTTACTCGTTAGCGGGATACAATGAGCAGTTCTTC.

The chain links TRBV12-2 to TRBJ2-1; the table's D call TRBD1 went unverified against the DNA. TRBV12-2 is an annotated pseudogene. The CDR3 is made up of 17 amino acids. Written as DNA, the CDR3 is TGTTCAACCCCCACCCGGACAGTAAGGGCCCGATACAATGAGCAGTTCTTC. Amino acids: CSTPTRTVRARYNEQFF.

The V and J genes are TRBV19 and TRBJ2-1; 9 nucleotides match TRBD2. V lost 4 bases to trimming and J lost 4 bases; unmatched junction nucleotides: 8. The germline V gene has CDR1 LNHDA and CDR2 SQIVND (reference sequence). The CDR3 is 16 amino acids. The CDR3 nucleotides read TGTGCCAGTAGTACCTCCTCGGCGGGGGGGTACAATGAGCAGTTCTTC. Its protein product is CASSTSSAGGYNEQFF.

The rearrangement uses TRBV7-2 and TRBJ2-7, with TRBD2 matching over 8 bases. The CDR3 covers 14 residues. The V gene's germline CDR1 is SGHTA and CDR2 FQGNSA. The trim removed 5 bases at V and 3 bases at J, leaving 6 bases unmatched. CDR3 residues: CASSMGLGYYEQYF. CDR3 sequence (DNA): TGTGCCAGCAGCATGGGACTAGGATACTACGAGCAGTACTTC. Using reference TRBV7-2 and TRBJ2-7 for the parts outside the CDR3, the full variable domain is GAGVSQSPSNKVTEKGKDVELRCDPISGHTALYWYRQSLGQGLEFLIYFQGNSAPDKSGLPSDRFSAERTGGSVSTLTIQRTQQEDSAVYLCASSMGLGYYEQYFGPGTRLTVT.

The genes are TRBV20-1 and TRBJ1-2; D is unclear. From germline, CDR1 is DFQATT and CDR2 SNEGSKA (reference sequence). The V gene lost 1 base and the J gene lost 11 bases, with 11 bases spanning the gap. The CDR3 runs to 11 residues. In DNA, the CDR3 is TGCAGTGCTAGAGCCCCTAGAGGGTACACCTTC. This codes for CSARAPRGYTF.

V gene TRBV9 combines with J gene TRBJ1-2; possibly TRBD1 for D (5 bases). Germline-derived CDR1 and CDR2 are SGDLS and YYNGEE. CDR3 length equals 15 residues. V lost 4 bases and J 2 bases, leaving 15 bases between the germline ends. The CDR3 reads CASSTRQLSNYGYTF. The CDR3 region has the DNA TGTGCCAGCAGCACTCGACAGTTATCAAACTATGGCTACACCTTC.

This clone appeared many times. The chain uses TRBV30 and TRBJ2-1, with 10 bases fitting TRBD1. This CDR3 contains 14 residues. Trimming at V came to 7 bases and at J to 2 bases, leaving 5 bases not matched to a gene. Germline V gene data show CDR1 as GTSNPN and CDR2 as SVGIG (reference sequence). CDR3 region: CAYPGTGAYNEQFF. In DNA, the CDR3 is TGTGCCTATCCGGGGACAGGGGCCTACAATGAGCAGTTCTTC.

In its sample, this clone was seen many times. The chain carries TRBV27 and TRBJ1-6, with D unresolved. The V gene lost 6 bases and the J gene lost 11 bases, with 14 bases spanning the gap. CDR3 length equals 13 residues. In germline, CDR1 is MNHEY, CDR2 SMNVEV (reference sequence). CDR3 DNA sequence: TGTGCCAGCAGCCCTGCCGGGGTTCCACCCCTCCACTTT. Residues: CASSPAGVPPLHF.

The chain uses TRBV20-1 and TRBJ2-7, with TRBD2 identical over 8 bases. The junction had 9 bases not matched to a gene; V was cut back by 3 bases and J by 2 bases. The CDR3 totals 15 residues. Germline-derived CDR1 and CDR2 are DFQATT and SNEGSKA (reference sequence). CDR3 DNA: TGCAGTGCTAGTAGGCTAGCGGGCGCAACCTACGAGCAGTACTTC. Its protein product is CSASRLAGATYEQYF.

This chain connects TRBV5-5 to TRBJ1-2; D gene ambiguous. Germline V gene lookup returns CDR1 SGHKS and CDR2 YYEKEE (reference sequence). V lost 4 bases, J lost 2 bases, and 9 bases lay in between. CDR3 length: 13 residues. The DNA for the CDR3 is TGTGCCAGCAGCCCCGGGAGGAACTATGGCTACACCTTC. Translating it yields CASSPGRNYGYTF.

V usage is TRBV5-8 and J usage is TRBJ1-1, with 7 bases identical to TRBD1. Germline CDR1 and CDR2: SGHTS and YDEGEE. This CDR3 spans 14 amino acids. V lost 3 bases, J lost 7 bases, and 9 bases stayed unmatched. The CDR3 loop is CASSWGQSRLEAFF. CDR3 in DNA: TGTGCCAGCAGCTGGGGACAGAGTCGCCTTGAAGCTTTCTTT. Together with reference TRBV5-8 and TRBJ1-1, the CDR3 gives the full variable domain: EAGVTQSPTHLIKTRGQQATLRCSPISGHTSVYWYQQALGLGLQFLLWYDEGEERNRGNFPPRFSGRQFPNYSSELNVNALELEDSALYLCASSWGQSRLEAFFGQGTRLTVV.